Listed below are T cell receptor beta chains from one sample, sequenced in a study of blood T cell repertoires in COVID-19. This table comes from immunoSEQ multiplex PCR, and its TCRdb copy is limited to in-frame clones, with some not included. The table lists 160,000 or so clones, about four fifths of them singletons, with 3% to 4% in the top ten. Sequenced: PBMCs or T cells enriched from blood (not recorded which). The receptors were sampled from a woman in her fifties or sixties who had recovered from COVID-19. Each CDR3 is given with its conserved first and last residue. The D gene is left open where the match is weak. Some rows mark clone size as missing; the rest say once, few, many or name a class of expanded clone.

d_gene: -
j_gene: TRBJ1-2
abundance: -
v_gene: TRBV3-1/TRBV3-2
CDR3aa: CASSPQGGNYGYTF
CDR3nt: TGTGCCAGCAGCCCCCAGGGAGGGAACTATGGCTACACCTTC

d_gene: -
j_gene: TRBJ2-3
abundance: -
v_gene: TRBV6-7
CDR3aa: CASSYSTDDTDTQYF
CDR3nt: TGTGCCAGCAGTTACTCGACAGACGACACAGATACGCAGTATTTT

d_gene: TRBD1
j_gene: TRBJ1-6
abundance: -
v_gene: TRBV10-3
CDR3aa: CAIISRRGQGAHNSPLHF
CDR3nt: TGTGCCATCATATCCAGAAGGGGACAGGGGGCGCATAATTCACCCCTCCACTTT

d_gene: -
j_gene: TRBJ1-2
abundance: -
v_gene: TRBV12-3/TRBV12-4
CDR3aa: CASSLVPVTLF
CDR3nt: TGTGCCAGCAGTTTAGTCCCGGTGACTCTCTTC

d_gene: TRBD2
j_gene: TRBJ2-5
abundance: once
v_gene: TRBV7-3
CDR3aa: CASSLRTSGGFRQETQYF
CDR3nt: TGTGCCAGCAGCTTACGGACTAGCGGGGGGTTTCGCCAAGAGACCCAGTACTTC

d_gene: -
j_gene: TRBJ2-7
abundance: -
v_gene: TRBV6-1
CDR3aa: CASSRSSAGGDEQYF
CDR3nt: TGTGCCAGCAGCCGCTCTAGCGCCGGGGGAGACGAGCAGTACTTC

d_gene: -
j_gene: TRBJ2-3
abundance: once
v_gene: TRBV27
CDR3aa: CASSLGSTDTQYF
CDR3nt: TGTGCCAGCAGTTTAGGCAGCACAGATACGCAGTATTTT

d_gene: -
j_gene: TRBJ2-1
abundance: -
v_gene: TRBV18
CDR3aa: CASSPGQHHEQFF
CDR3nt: TGTGCCAGCTCACCCGGACAGCACCATGAGCAGTTCTTC

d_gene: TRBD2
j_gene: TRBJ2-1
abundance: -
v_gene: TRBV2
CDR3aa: CASRAGGRADEQFF
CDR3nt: TGTGCCAGCAGAGCGGGGGGGCGGGCGGATGAGCAGTTCTTC

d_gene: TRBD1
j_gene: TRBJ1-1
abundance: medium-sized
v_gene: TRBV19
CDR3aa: CASSRTGATEAFF
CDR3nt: TGTGCCAGTAGTAGGACAGGGGCCACTGAAGCTTTCTTT

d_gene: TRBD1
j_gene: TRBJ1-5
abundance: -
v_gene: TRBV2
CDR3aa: CASKITGDSNQPQHF
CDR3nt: TGTGCCAGCAAGATAACAGGGGATAGCAATCAGCCCCAGCATTTT

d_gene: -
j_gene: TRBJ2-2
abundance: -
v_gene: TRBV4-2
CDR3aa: CASSQEHGVGGELFF
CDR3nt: TGTGCCAGCAGCCAAGAACACGGGGTTGGGGGGGAGCTGTTTTTT

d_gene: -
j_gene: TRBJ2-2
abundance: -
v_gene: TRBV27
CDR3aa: CASKTTGELFF
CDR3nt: TGTGCCAGCAAGACAACGGGGGAGCTGTTTTTT